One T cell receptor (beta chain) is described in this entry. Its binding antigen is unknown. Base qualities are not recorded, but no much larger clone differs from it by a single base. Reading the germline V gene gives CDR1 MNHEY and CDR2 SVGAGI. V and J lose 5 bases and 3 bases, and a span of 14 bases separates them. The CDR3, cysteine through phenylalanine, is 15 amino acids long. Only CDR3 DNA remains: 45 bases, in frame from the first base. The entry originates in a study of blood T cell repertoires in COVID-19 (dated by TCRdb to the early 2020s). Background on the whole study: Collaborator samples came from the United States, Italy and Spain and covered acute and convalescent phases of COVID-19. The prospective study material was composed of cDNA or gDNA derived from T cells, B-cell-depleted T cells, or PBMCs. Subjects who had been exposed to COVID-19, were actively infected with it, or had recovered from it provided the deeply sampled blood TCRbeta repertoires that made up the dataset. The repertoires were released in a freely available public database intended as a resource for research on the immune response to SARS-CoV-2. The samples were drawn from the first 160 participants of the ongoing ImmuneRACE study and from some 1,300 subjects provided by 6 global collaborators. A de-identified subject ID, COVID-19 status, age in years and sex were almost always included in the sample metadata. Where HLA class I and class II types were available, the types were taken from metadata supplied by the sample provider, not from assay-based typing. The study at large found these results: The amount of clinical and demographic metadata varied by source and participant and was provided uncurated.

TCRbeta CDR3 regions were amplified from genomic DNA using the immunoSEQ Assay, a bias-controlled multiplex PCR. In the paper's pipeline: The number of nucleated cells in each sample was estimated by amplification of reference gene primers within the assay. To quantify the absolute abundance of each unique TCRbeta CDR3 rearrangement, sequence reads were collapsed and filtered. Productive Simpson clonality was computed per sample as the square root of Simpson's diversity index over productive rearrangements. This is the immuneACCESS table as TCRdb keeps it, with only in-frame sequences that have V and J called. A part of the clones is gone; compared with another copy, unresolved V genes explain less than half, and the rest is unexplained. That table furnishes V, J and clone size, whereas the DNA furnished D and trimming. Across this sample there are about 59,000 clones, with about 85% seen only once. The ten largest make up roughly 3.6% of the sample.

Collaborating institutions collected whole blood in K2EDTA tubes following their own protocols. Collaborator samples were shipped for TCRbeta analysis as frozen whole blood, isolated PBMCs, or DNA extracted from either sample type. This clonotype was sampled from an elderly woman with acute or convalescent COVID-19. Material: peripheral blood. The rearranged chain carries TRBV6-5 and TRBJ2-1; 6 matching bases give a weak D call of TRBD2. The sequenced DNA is TGTGCCAGCAGTCGGAGGGAGCGCGGCTACAATGAGCAGTTCTTC. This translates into CASSRRERGYNEQFF.